The next 31 T cell receptor beta chains were all read from a single sample in a study of T cell responses to AZD1222 COVID-19 vaccine. The table came from immunoSEQ multiplex PCR; TCRdb's copy has only in-frame clones and leaves some out. The profile shows around 50,000 clones, around 80% of them singletons. The input for sequencing was peripheral blood, taken on day 0 of AZD1222 vaccination. These receptors were collected from an adult in good health.

Judged by abundance, this clone is medium-sized. In DNA, the CDR3 is TGTGCCAGCAGCTACTTGGGTAGCGGGAATGTCGGGGAGCTGTTTTTT. Amino acid sequence: CASSYLGSGNVGELFF. This rearrangement joins TRBV3-1 (or the pseudogene TRBV3-2) to TRBJ2-2, with TRBD2 identical over 8 bases. V was clipped by 5 bases and J by 7 bases; unmatched bases: 12. From germline, CDR1 is LGHDT and CDR2 YNNKEL (reference sequence). The CDR3 loop spans 16 amino acids.

The chain combines TRBV6-2 or TRBV6-3 with TRBJ1-2; the D is unclear. V lost 0 bases and J 4 bases, leaving 9 bases between the germline ends. The CDR3 sequence is 14 residues long. Germline V CDR1 and CDR2: MNHEY, SVGEGT. The CDR3 spells CASSYSPVSYGYTF. For the CDR3, the DNA is TGTGCCAGCAGTTACTCGCCGGTCAGCTATGGCTACACCTTC.

This clone appeared once. The chain combines TRBV4-1 with TRBJ2-3; D gene uncertain. The germline gives CDR1 MGHRA, CDR2 YSYEKL. CDR3 length: 13 residues. Trimming shortened V by 4 bases and J by 6 bases, and 11 bases separated the two germline ends. CDR3 sequence: CASSLYLRDTQYF. The CDR3, as DNA: TGCGCCAGCAGCCTCTACCTTAGGGATACGCAGTATTTT.

The rearrangement links TRBV4-1 to TRBJ2-7; 12 bases fit TRBD1. Germline V lookup: CDR1 MGHRA, CDR2 YSYEKL. CDR3 length: 18 amino acids. V gave up 0 bases and J gave up 7 bases; unmatched junction bases: 13. The CDR3 here is CASSQERRGTGGAGEQYF. The CDR3 DNA reads TGCGCCAGCAGCCAAGAAAGGAGAGGGACAGGGGGCGCGGGGGAGCAGTACTTC.

The rearrangement uses TRBV4-3 and TRBJ2-5; perhaps TRBD2 as D (6 bases). V was clipped by 0 bases and J by 5 bases, with 10 bases between them. Germline V lookup: CDR1 LGHNA, CDR2 YSLEER. This CDR3 comprises 14 residues. CDR3 nucleotide sequence: TGCGCCAGCAGCCAAGAGCTAGGGAGGGAGACCCAGTACTTC. This encodes CASSQELGRETQYF.

J is TRBJ2-5 and V is TRBV6-5; the D is unclear. Germline CDR1 MNHEY, CDR2 SVGAGI. The CDR3 sequence is 13 residues long. Trimming left V 8 bases short and J 2 bases short, with 12 bases between. The CDR3 loop is CASRRSSQETQYF. DNA for the CDR3: TGTGCCAGCCGACGGAGCAGTCAAGAGACCCAGTACTTC.

The chain combines TRBV4-1 with TRBJ1-6, with D unresolved. Germline V CDR1 and CDR2: MGHRA, YSYEKL. The CDR3 runs to 16 residues. Trimming stripped 4 bases from V and 0 bases from J, with 10 bases between. The CDR3, as DNA: TGCGCCAGCAGCCCAGCAGAGAGCTCCTATAATTCACCCCTCCACTTT. This codes for CASSPAESSYNSPLHF.

The rearrangement uses TRBV7-2 and TRBJ1-2; D remains ambiguous. The CDR3 covers 13 residues. Germline CDR1 and CDR2: SGHTA and FQGNSA. V gave up 1 base and J gave up 5 bases, with 8 bases separating them. The CDR3 region is CASSLEVDYGYTF. The CDR3, as DNA: TGTGCCAGCAGCTTAGAAGTGGATTATGGCTACACCTTC.

This chain uses TRBV7-9 with TRBJ2-5; D perhaps matches TRBD1 (6 bases). The CDR3 length is 12 residues. V was cut by 8 bases and J by 3 bases, with 10 bases left in between. CDR1 is SEHNR and CDR2 is FQNEAQ in the germline V gene (reference sequence). The CDR3: CASLDREETQYF. DNA of the CDR3: TGTGCCAGCCTGGACAGAGAAGAGACCCAGTACTTC.

This sequence joins TRBV6-5 and TRBJ2-6; D perhaps matches TRBD2 (7 bases). The CDR3 spans 16 residues. The germline V gene has CDR1 MNHEY and CDR2 SVGAGI. V dropped 0 bases and J dropped 2 bases, with 8 bases sitting between them. The CDR3 DNA sequence: TGTGCCAGCAGTTACTCGGGGGGGCCTGGGGCCAACGTCCTGACTTTC. Protein product: CASSYSGGPGANVLTF.

The CDR3 sequence is CASSPTGTGNTEAFF. CDR3 in DNA: TGTGCCAGCAGCCCTACCGGGACAGGGAACACTGAAGCTTTCTTT. This sequence joins TRBV7-8 and TRBJ1-1; 8 bases fit TRBD1. The CDR3 contains 15 residues. Looked up from germline, CDR1 is SGHVS and CDR2 is FQNEAQ. Trimming removed 5 bases from V and 1 base from J; junction bases left unmatched: 6.

This rearrangement joins TRBV3-1 (or the pseudogene TRBV3-2) to TRBJ1-1; weak D call: TRBD1 (5 bases). This CDR3 has 13 amino acids. The germline V and J ends were trimmed by 6 bases and 0 bases, with 8 bases remaining between them. Per germline, CDR1 LGHDT and CDR2 YNNKEL (reference sequence). The chain's CDR3 is CASRQVMNTEAFF. CDR3 DNA sequence: TGTGCCAGCAGACAGGTCATGAACACTGAAGCTTTCTTT.

This clone showed up just once. V and J are TRBV29-1 and TRBJ1-5; 8 nucleotides align to TRBD1. CDR1 and CDR2 from the germline V gene are SQVTM and ANQGSEA. The trim removed 5 bases at V and 6 bases at J, leaving 12 bases unmatched. This CDR3 region has 15 residues. DNA of the CDR3: TGCAGCGTTTCCATGACAGGGGACTCCACTCAGCCCCAGCATTTT. It is translated as CSVSMTGDSTQPQHF.

The CDR3 is CASSLNGLGYGYTF. In DNA, the CDR3 is TGTGCCAGCAGTTTAAACGGCCTGGGATATGGCTACACCTTC. This rearrangement joins TRBV28 to TRBJ1-2; unclear D gene. Trimming removed 2 bases from V and 5 bases from J, with 12 bases in between. Germline CDR1 and CDR2: MDHEN and SYDVKM. The CDR3 length is 14 residues.

This clone has a handful of counts. V and J are TRBV10-1 and TRBJ1-2; no definite D call. Germline V gene sequence: CDR1 WNHNN, CDR2 SYGVQD (reference sequence). Trimming left V 4 bases short and J 5 bases short, with 11 bases between. CDR3 length: 13 residues. The CDR3 sequence is CASSVRDKYGYTF. CDR3 in DNA: TGCGCCAGCAGTGTGAGGGATAAGTATGGCTACACCTTC.

The rearrangement links TRBV6-6 to TRBJ2-1; D might be TRBD1 (7 bases). In germline, CDR1 is MNHNY, CDR2 SVGAGI (reference sequence). Trimming took 6 bases from V and 6 from J, leaving 15 bases between them. This CDR3 spans 14 amino acids. CDR3 in amino acids: CASREGASFNEQFF. The CDR3 region has the DNA TGTGCCAGCAGGGAGGGGGCCTCTTTCAATGAGCAGTTCTTC.

The chain joins TRBV6-1 to TRBJ1-5; maybe TRBD1 (5 bases). Germline V CDR1 and CDR2: MNHNS, SASEGT. The CDR3 is 14 amino acids. V lost 1 base and J 4 bases, leaving 8 bases between the germline ends. CDR3 sequence (DNA): TGTGCCAGCAGTGAAGGGGGGACTAATCAGCCCCAGCATTTT. Translating it yields CASSEGGTNQPQHF.

This chain uses TRBV11-2 with TRBJ2-7; possible D gene TRBD1, 5 bases. The germline V gene encodes CDR1 SGHAT and CDR2 FQNNGV. With 0 bases removed from V and 5 bases from J, the gap between germline ends came to 8 bases. The CDR3 covers 13 residues. The CDR3 DNA follows: TGTGCCAGCAGCTTAGAACAGGTTAACGAGCAGTACTTC. This sequence encodes CASSLEQVNEQYF.

V is TRBV3-1 (or the pseudogene TRBV3-2) and J is TRBJ1-5, with 8 bases fitting TRBD1. Germline values: CDR1 LGHDT, CDR2 YNNKEL (reference sequence). This CDR3 has 15 residues. Germline trimming cut 3 bases from V and 6 bases from J; bases unmatched to any gene: 7. Written as DNA, the CDR3 is TGTGCCAGCAGCCAGTCAGGGGGCTCGGGTCAGCCCCAGCATTTT. Encoded protein: CASSQSGGSGQPQHF.

This clone was detected only a few times. The chain has TRBV7-9 and TRBJ2-3, with 11 bases that match TRBD2. Germline CDR1 SEHNR, CDR2 FQNEAQ (reference sequence). The CDR3 is 17 amino acids. Unmatched junction bases numbered 10, after V lost 5 bases and J lost 3 bases. The DNA for the CDR3 is TGTGCCAGCAGCGCCTCCCGTACTAGCGGGAGAACAGATACGCAGTATTTT. Residues: CASSASRTSGRTDTQYF.

The genes are TRBV6-5 and TRBJ2-6; TRBD1 might be the D (5 bases). The V end lost 2 bases, the J end lost 0 bases, and 8 bases lay between the germline ends. The CDR3 covers 16 residues. Germline CDR1 reads MNHEY; CDR2 reads SVGAGI. The CDR3 here is CASSYTTGSGANVLTF. CDR3 coding DNA: TGTGCCAGCAGTTACACAACAGGCTCTGGGGCCAACGTCCTGACTTTC.

In DNA, the CDR3 is TGTGCCACCAGTGATTTGGTCATGATAGCGGGATCAACCTACAATGAGCAGTTCTTC. Translated, it gives CATSDLVMIAGSTYNEQFF. The J gene is TRBJ2-1, the V gene TRBV24-1, with 8 positions matching TRBD2. Germline V gene lookup returns CDR1 KGHDR and CDR2 SFDVKD. Germline trimming cut 0 bases from V and 2 bases from J; bases unmatched to any gene: 11. The CDR3 sequence is 19 residues long.

The rearrangement uses TRBV5-1 and TRBJ2-3; TRBD1 matches at 7 bases. The CDR3 sequence is 18 residues long. Germline V gene sequence: CDR1 SGHRS, CDR2 YFSETQ. The V segment lost 0 bases and the J segment 3 bases; nucleotides outside the gene matches: 13. CDR3 sequence: CASSLGAFGTAGTDTQYF. The CDR3 DNA is TGCGCCAGCAGCTTGGGCGCTTTCGGGACAGCCGGGACAGATACGCAGTATTTT.

The chain is built from TRBV27 and TRBJ2-1; the match to TRBD2 covers 8 bases. The CDR3 extends over 15 amino acids. Germline trimming cut 6 bases from V and 0 bases from J; bases unmatched to any gene: 4. Germline loops: CDR1 MNHEY, CDR2 SMNVEV (reference sequence). The CDR3 region has the DNA TGTGCCAGCAGCCGCACTAGCGGCTCCTACAATGAGCAGTTCTTC. This encodes CASSRTSGSYNEQFF.

The chain uses TRBV21-1 and TRBJ1-2. TRBV21-1 is a pseudogene. There are 13 residues in the CDR3. Here the CDR3 DNA reads TGTGCCAGCAGCTTCCGGACCCGAGGGGGCTACACCTTC. This codes for CASSFRTRGGYTF.

The chain is built from TRBV28 and TRBJ2-5; the D is unclear. The V and J ends lost 7 bases and 5 bases respectively, with 11 bases between them. This CDR3 has 12 residues. Per germline, CDR1 MDHEN and CDR2 SYDVKM. Here the CDR3 reads CASTTGLETQYF. In DNA, the CDR3 is TGTGCCAGCACTACCGGGCTGGAGACCCAGTACTTC.

The chain joins TRBV19 to TRBJ2-3, with D possibly being TRBD1 (6 bases). The V and J ends lost 5 bases and 0 bases respectively, with 12 bases between them. The germline V gene encodes CDR1 LNHDA and CDR2 SQIVND (reference sequence). The CDR3 extends over 15 amino acids. CDR3 in amino acids: CASSLGHTSTDTQYF. Here the CDR3 DNA reads TGTGCCAGTAGTCTGGGACACACTAGCACAGATACGCAGTATTTT.

This clone was observed a handful of times. The chain links TRBV3-1 (or the pseudogene TRBV3-2) to TRBJ1-1, with D possibly matching TRBD1 (6 bases). Germline V gene data show CDR1 as LGHDT and CDR2 as YNNKEL (reference sequence). Trimming removed 1 base at V and 4 bases at J, with 13 bases between. The CDR3 length is 15 residues. CDR3 sequence reads: CASSQVGGLGTEAFF. In DNA form, the CDR3 reads TGTGCCAGCAGCCAAGTCGGGGGGCTCGGCACTGAAGCTTTCTTT.

As for this clone: One junction end does not reproduce the germline sequence, and a read error may be involved. The V and J genes are TRBV5-4 and TRBJ2-7; 8 nucleotides align to TRBD1. In germline, CDR1 is SGHNT, CDR2 YYREEE (reference sequence). CDR3 length: 15 residues. The CDR3 loop is CASSEGVGQVVKMSF. Written as DNA, the CDR3 is TGTGCCAGCAGCGAGGGTGTGGGACAGGTAGTTAAAATGTCCTTC.

CDR3 protein: CSVSRTNYGYTF. CDR3 coding DNA: TGCAGCGTGAGTCGGACAAACTATGGCTACACCTTC. The chain couples TRBV29-1 to TRBJ1-2, with D maybe TRBD1 (5 bases). This CDR3 spans 12 amino acids. Germline V gene sequence: CDR1 SQVTM, CDR2 ANQGSEA. V lost 6 bases, J lost 2 bases, and 10 bases lay in between.

The rearrangement joins TRBV6-5 to TRBJ1-2; TRBD1 matches 10 bases. The CDR3 spans 15 residues. Germline V gene data show CDR1 as MNHEY and CDR2 as SVGAGI. V gave up 2 bases and J gave up 4 bases; unmatched junction bases: 4. CDR3 nucleotides: TGTGCCAGCAGTTACAGGGGACAGGGGACCTATGGCTACACCTTC. It is translated as CASSYRGQGTYGYTF.